Included here is one T cell receptor beta chain sequence, with context. The record originates from a study of blood T cell repertoires in COVID-19. Study details: Acute-phase and convalescent COVID-19 samples originated in the United States, Italy and Spain. T cells, B-cell-depleted T cells, or PBMCs supplied cDNA or gDNA.

The authors' processing: The assay estimated nucleated cells by amplifying reference gene primers. Method: immunoSEQ multiplex PCR; TCRdb's copy keeps in-frame clones and lacks some. V and J calls and clone size are copied from that table; D and trimming were computed from the DNA. The table has under 200,000 clones, roughly 84% seen once. This CDR3 region has 15 residues. Trimming pared 4 bases from V and 4 bases from J, leaving 16 bases between. The germline V gene encodes CDR1 SGHTA and CDR2 FQGNSA. V usage is TRBV7-2 and J usage is TRBJ1-2; D uncertain. Specimen: peripheral blood. The sequence was collected from a woman aged 80 or over with active or convalescent COVID-19. The CDR3, as DNA: TGTGCCAGCAGCTCCCTCGGAGGGATAGGCTATGGCTACACCTTC. This sequence encodes CASSSLGGIGYGYTF.